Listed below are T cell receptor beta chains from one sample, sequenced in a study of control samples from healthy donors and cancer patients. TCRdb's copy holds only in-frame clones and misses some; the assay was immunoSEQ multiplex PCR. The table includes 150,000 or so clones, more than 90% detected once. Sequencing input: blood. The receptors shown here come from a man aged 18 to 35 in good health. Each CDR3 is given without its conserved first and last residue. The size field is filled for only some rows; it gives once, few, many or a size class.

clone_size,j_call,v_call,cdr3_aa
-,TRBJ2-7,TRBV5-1,ASSPTGTGLYEQY
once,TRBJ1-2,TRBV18,ASSPPDSTDGYT
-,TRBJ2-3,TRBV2,ASKRAGGYTDTQY
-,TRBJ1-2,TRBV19,ASSSGAANYGYT
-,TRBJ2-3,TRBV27,ASSQGLAGGLFSTDTQY
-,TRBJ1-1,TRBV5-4,ASSLAGGDTEAF
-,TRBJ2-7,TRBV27,ASSFQESYEQY
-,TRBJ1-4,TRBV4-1,ASSQINRGRPEKLF
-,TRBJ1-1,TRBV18,ASSPPQGMNTEAF
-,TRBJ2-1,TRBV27,ASSPIETGGAGEQF
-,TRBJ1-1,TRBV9,ASSVAPQGYDTEAF
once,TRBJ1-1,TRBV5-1,ASSLGRTMNTEAF
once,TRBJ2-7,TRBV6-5,ASSSLRGGTYEQY
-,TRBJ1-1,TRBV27,ASSLGVGTEAF
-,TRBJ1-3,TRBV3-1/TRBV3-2,ASSQGATGTGNTIY
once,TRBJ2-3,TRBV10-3,AISDGGSTDTQY
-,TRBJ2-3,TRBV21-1,ASSNEGRGSTDTQY
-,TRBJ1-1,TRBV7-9,ASSLHPDKVDEAF
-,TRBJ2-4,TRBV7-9,ASSSGHTIQY
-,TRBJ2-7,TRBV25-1,ASSPHLGGRGEQY
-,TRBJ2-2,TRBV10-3,AIRAGELF
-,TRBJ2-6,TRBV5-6,ASSPRGLSSGANVLT
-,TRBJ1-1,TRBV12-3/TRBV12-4,ATREGMNTEAF
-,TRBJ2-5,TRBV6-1,ASSEGQGTQETQY
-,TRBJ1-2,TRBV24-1,ATSDLPQGGDGYT
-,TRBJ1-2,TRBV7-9,ASSLEKQGALRYGYT
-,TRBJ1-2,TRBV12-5,ASGNHRGEEDGYT
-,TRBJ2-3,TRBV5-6,ASSLALGGTDTQY
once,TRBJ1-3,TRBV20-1,SARDEDTIY
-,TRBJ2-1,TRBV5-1,ASSTTDYNEQF
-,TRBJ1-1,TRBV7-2,ASSFQWGDTEAF